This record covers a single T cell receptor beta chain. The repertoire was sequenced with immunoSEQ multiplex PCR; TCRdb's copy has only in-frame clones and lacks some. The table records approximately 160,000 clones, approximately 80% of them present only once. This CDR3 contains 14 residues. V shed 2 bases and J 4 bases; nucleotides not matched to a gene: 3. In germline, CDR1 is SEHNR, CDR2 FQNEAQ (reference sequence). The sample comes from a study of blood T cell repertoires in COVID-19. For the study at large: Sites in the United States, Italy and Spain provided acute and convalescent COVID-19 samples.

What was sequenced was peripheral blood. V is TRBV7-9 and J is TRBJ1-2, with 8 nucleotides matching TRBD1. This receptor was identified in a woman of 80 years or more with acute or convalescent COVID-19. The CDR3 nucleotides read TGTGCCAGCAGCTTACAGGGGGCCATCTATGGCTACACCTTC. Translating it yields CASSLQGAIYGYTF. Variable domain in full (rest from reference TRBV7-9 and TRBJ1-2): DTGVSQNPRHKITKRGQNVTFRCDPISEHNRLYWYRQTLGQGPEFLTYFQNEAQLEKSRLLSDRFSAERPKGSFSTLEIQRTEQGDSAMYLCASSLQGAIYGYTFGSGTRLTVV.